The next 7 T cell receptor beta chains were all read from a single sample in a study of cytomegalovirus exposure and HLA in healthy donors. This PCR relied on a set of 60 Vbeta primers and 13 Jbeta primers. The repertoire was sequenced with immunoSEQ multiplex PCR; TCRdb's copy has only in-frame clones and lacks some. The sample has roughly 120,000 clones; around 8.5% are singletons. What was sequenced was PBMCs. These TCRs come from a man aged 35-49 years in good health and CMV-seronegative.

CDR3 residues: CASSMTSGGTGELFF. Written as DNA, the CDR3 is TGTGCCAGTAGTATGACTAGCGGGGGCACCGGGGAGCTGTTTTTT. This rearrangement joins TRBV19 to TRBJ2-2, with TRBD2 identical over 12 bases. This CDR3 spans 15 amino acids. The germline V gene encodes CDR1 LNHDA and CDR2 SQIVND (reference sequence). The trim removed 3 bases at V and 4 bases at J, leaving 0 bases unmatched.

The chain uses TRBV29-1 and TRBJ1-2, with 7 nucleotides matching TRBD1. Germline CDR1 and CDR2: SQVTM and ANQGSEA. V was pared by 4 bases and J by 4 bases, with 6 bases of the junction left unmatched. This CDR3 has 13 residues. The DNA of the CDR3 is TGCAGCGTTGCTACAGGGGACAGCTATGGCTACACCTTC. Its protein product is CSVATGDSYGYTF.

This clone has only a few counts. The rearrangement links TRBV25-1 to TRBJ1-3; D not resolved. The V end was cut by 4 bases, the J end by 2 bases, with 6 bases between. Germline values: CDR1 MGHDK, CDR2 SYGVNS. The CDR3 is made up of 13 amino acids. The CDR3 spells CASSAGAGNTIYF. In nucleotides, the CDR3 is TGTGCCAGCAGTGCCGGGGCTGGAAACACCATATATTTT. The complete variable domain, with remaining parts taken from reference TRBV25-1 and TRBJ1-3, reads EADIYQTPRYLVIGTGKKITLECSQTMGHDKMYWYQQDPGMELHLIHYSYGVNSTEKGDLSSESTVSRIRTEHFPLTLESARPSHTSQYLCASSAGAGNTIYFGEGSWLTVV.

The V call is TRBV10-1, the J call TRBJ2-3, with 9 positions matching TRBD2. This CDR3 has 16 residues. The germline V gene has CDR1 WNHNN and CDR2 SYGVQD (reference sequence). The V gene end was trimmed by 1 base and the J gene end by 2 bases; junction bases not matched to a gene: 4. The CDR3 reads CASSELIAGDTDTQYF. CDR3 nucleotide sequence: TGCGCCAGCAGTGAGTTAATAGCGGGGGACACAGATACGCAGTATTTT.

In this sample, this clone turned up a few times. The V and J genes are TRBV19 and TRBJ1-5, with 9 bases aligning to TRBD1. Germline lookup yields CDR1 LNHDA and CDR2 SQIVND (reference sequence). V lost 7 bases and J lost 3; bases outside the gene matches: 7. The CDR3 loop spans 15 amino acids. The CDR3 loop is CASNVRTGDNQPQHF. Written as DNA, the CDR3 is TGTGCCAGTAATGTACGGACAGGGGACAATCAGCCCCAGCATTTT.

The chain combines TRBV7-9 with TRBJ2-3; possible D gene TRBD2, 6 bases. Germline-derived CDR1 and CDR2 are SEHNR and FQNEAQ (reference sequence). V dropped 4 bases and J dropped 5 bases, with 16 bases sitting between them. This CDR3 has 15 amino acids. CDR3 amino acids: CASSSGPGVEDTQYF. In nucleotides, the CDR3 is TGTGCCAGCAGCTCGGGACCGGGGGTTGAAGATACGCAGTATTTT.

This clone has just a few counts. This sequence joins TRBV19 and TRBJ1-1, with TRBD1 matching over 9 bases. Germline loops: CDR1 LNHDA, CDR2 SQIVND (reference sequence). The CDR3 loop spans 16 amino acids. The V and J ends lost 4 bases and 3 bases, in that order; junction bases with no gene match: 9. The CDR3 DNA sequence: TGTGCCAGTAGTAAAAATCGCGGGACAGGGCACACTGAAGCTTTCTTT. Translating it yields CASSKNRGTGHTEAFF.